Listed below are T cell receptor beta chains from one sample, sequenced in a study of immune cell composition in non-small cell lung cancer. Some clones are missing from TCRdb's copy, which holds only in-frame ones; the method was immunoSEQ multiplex PCR. This table has about 1,900 clones, approximately 80% appearing once. The sequenced sample consisted of lung tumor tissue. These TCRs come from a human donor with non-small cell lung cancer. Each CDR3 is given without its conserved first and last residue.

v_call	j_call	cdr3_aa
TRBV18	TRBJ2-3	ASSPGQGSDTQY
TRBV4-1	TRBJ1-5	ASSQEFSQGFQPQH
TRBV18	TRBJ2-7	ASSPPTSGRSYEQY
TRBV28	TRBJ2-7	ASSPTEPYEQY
TRBV19	TRBJ1-4	ASSIGTGVGEKLF
TRBV11-2	TRBJ2-7	ASGRTGFSYEQY
TRBV9	TRBJ1-2	ASSEHGTDYGYT
TRBV13	TRBJ2-1	ASSPQGVAGGREQF
TRBV7-2	TRBJ2-3	ASSLSEYSDTQY
TRBV19	TRBJ1-2	ASTPRGGIFNYGYT
TRBV7-9	TRBJ1-1	ASSLAGRSEAF
TRBV7-7	TRBJ2-2	ASSLDYSTGELF
TRBV11-3	TRBJ2-7	ASSFRFQGYEQY